This TCR beta chain came from a study of blood T cells in healthy people across ages. Then a second PCR, running roughly 7 to 11 cycles, was carried out with a sample-barcoded 5' primer and a J-beta primer mix. TCRdb redid the calling of the 5' RACE reads with MiXCR, one entry per CDR3 protein. This table has about 1,800,000 distinct CDR3 sequences, 25% to 30% appearing once. The people who gave samples were healthy Caucasians from Russia, aged roughly 6 to 100. Peripheral blood from each donor was collected in a volume of roughly 9.8 milliliters. Points on this clonotype: Its specificity is unknown.

The study, taken as a whole, reports: A roughly linear fall in TCR beta diversity per million T cells was seen with increasing age.

The sample comprised blood. This clonotype was sampled from a woman aged 30 to 39 in good health.

CDR3 DNA sequence: TGTGCCAGCGGGTCGGGGGGTTACAGTCAGCCCCAGCATTTT. Its protein is CASGSGGYSQPQHF. The chain uses TRBV7-9 and TRBJ1-5, with D tentatively TRBD1 (5 bases). The CDR3 loop spans 14 amino acids. V lost 8 bases to trimming and J lost 6 bases, with 17 bases between them. The germline V gene encodes CDR1 SEHNR and CDR2 FQNEAQ (reference sequence).